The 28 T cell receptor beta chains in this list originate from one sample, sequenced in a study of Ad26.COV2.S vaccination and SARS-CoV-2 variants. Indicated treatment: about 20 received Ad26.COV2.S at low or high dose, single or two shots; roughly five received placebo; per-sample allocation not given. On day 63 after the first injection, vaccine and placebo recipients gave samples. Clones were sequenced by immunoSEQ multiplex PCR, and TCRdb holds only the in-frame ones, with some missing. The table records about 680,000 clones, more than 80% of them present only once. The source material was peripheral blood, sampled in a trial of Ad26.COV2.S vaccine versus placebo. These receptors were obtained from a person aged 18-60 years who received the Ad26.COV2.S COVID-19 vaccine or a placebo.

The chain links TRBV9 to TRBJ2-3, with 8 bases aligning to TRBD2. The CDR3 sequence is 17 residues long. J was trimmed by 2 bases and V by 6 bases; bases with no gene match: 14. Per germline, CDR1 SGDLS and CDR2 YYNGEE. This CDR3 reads CASTVGLAGPLTDTQYF. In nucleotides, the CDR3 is TGTGCCAGCACCGTCGGGCTAGCGGGCCCGCTCACAGATACGCAGTATTTT.

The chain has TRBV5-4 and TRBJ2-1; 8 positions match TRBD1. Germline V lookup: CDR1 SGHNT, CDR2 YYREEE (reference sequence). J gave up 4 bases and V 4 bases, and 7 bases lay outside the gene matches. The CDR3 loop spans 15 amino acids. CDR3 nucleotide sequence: TGTGCCAGCAGCCCACCGGGACAGGAGTACAATGAGCAGTTCTTC. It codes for CASSPPGQEYNEQFF.

CDR3 residues: CAISKTEVQETQYF. In nucleotides, the CDR3 is TGTGCCATCAGCAAGACAGAGGTCCAAGAGACCCAGTACTTC. The rearrangement links TRBV10-3 to TRBJ2-5; a weak D match, TRBD1 (5 bases). This CDR3 has 14 amino acids. Trimming left V 6 bases short and J 1 base short, with 12 bases between. CDR1 is ENHRY and CDR2 is SYGVKD in the germline V gene.

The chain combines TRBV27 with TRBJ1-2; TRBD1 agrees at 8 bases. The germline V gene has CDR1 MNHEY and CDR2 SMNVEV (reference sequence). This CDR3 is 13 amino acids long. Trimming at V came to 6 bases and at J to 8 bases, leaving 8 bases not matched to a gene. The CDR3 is CASRSTGASGYTF. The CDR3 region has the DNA TGTGCCAGCAGGTCGACAGGGGCAAGCGGCTACACCTTC.

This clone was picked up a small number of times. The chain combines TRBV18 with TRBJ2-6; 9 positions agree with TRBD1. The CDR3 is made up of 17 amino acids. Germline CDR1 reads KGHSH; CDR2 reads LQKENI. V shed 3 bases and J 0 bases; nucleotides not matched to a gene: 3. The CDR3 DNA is TGTGCCAGCTCACCTACAGGGGGCCTCTCTGGGGCCAACGTCCTGACTTTC. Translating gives CASSPTGGLSGANVLTF.

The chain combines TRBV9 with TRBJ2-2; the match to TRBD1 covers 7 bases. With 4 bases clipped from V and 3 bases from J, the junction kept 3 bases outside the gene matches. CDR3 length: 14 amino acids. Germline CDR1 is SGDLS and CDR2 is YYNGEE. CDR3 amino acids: CASSPTGDTGELFF. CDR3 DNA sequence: TGTGCCAGCAGCCCCACAGGGGACACCGGGGAGCTGTTTTTT.

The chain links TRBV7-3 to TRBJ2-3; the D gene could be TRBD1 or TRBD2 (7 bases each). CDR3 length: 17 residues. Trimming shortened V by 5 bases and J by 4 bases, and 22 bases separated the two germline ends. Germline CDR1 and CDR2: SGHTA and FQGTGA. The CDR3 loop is CASSQWGGGGRADTQYF. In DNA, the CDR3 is TGTGCCAGCAGCCAGTGGGGAGGGGGCGGTCGAGCAGATACGCAGTATTTT.

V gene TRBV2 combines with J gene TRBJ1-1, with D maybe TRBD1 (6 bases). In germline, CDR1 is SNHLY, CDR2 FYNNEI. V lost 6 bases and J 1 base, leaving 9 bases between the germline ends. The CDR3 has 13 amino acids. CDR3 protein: CASSVGQNTEAFF. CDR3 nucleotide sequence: TGTGCCAGCAGCGTGGGACAGAACACTGAAGCTTTCTTT.

The CDR3 DNA is TGCAGTGCTAGTGGACAAGAACCTGAGACCCAGTACTTC. This encodes CSASGQEPETQYF. The V call is TRBV20-1, the J call TRBJ2-5; weak D call: TRBD1 (5 bases). The V end was cut by 3 bases, the J end by 5 bases, with 13 bases between. CDR1 and CDR2 from the germline V gene are DFQATT and SNEGSKA (reference sequence). The CDR3 totals 13 residues.

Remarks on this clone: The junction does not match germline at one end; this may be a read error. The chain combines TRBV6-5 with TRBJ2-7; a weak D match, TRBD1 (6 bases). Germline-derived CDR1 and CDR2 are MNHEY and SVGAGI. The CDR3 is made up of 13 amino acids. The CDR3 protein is CATSPDRAYEQYF. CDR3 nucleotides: TGTGCCACCAGTCCGGACAGAGCCTACGAGCAGTACTTC.

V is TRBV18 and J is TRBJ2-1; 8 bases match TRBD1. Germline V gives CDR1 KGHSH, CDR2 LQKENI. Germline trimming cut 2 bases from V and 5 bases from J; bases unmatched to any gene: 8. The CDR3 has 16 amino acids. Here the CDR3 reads CASSPGSTGVNNEQFF. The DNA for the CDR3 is TGTGCCAGCTCACCAGGATCGACAGGGGTGAACAATGAGCAGTTCTTC.

The DNA for the CDR3 is TGCGCCAGCAGCTTGGTCGGGACAGGCGGCGAAAAACTGTTTTTT. Protein: CASSLVGTGGEKLFF. The chain links TRBV5-1 to TRBJ1-4; 8 nucleotides match TRBD1. CDR3 size: 15 residues. The ends lost 0 bases at V and 8 bases at J; junction bases unmatched: 6. Germline loops: CDR1 SGHRS, CDR2 YFSETQ.

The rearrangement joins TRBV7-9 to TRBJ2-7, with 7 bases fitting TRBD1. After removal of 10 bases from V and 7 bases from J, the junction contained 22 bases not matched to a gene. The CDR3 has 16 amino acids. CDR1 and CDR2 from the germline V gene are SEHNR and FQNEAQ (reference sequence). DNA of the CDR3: TGTGCCACCGGTAACTCAGGACAGGTCCTGGGTGGGGAGCAGTACTTC. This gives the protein CATGNSGQVLGGEQYF.

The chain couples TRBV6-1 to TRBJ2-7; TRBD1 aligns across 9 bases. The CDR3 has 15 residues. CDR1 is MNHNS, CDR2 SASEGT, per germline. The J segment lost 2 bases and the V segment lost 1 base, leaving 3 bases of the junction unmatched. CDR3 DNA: TGTGCCAGCAGTGAAGGGGGGACAGGGACCTACGAGCAGTACTTC. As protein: CASSEGGTGTYEQYF.

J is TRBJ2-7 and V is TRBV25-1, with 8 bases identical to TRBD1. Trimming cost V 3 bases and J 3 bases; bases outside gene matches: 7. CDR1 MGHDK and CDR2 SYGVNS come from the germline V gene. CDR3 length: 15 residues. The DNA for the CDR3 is TGTGCCAGCAGTGATGGGACAGGTACTCTCTACGAGCAGTACTTC. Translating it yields CASSDGTGTLYEQYF.

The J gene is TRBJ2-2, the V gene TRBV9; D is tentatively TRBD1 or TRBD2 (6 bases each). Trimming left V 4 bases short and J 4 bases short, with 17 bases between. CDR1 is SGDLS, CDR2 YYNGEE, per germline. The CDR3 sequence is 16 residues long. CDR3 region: CASSPPGAPFTGELFF. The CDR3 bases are TGTGCCAGCAGCCCCCCGGGGGCCCCTTTCACCGGGGAGCTGTTTTTT.

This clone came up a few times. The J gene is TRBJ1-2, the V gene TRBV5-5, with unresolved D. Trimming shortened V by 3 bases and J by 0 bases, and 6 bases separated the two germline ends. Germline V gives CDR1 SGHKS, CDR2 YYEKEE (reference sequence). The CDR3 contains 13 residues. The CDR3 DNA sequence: TGTGCCAGCAGCTCCCAATCTAACTATGGCTACACCTTC. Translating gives CASSSQSNYGYTF.

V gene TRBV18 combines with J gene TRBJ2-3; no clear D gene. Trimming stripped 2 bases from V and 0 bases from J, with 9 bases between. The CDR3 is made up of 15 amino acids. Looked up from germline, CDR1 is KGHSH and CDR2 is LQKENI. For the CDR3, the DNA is TGTGCCAGCTCACCAAGGGCCAAGAGCACAGATACGCAGTATTTT. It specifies CASSPRAKSTDTQYF. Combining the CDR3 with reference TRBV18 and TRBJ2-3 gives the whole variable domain NAGVMQNPRHLVRRRGQEARLRCSPMKGHSHVYWYRQLPEEGLKFMVYLQKENIIDESGMPKERFSAEFPKEGPSILRIQQVVRGDSAAYFCASSPRAKSTDTQYFGPGTRLTVL.

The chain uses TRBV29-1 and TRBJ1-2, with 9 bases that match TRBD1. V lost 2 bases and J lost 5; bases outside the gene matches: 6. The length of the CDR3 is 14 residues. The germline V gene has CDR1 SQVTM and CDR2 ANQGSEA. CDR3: CSVELYGQGYGYTF. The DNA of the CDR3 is TGCAGCGTTGAACTCTATGGACAGGGGTATGGCTACACCTTC.

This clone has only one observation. The CDR3 bases are TGTGCCAGCAGCTTAAATACAGGGGGGGAAGCTTTCTTT. Translating gives CASSLNTGGEAFF. This sequence joins TRBV7-9 and TRBJ1-1; 8 bases align to TRBD1. Germline V gene lookup returns CDR1 SEHNR and CDR2 FQNEAQ (reference sequence). J was trimmed by 8 bases and V by 2 bases; bases with no gene match: 4. The CDR3 is made up of 13 amino acids.

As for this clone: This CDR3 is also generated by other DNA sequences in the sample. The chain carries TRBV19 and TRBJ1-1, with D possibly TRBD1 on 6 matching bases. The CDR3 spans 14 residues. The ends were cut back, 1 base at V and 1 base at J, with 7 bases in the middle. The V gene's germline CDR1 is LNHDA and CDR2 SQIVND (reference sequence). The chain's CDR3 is CASSIGGGNTEAFF. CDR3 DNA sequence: TGTGCCAGTAGTATAGGAGGGGGGAACACTGAAGCTTTCTTT.

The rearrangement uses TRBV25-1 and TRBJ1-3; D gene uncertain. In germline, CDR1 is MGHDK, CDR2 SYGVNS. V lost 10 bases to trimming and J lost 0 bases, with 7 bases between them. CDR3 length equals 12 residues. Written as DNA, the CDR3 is TGTGCCACCTGGAGCTCTGGAAACACCATATATTTT. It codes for CATWSSGNTIYF.

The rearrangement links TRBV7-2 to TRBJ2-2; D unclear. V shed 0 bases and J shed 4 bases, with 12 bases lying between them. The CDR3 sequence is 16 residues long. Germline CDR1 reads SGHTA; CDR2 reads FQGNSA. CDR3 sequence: CASSLAPVAVTGELFF. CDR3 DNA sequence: TGTGCCAGCAGCTTAGCGCCGGTGGCGGTCACCGGGGAGCTGTTTTTT.

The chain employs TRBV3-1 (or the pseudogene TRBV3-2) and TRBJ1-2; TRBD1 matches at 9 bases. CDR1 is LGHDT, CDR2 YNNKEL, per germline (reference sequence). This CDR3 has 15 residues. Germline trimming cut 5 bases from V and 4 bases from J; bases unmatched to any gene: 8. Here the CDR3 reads CASSNTLDRGYGYTF. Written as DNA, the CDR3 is TGTGCCAGCAGCAATACCCTGGACAGGGGCTATGGCTACACCTTC.

The CDR3 here is CATSGPDWREGLGETQYF. The CDR3, as DNA: TGTGCCACCAGTGGTCCCGATTGGCGGGAGGGCCTTGGAGAGACCCAGTACTTC. The V and J genes are TRBV24-1 and TRBJ2-5, with TRBD2 matching 9 bases. CDR1 and CDR2 from the germline V gene are KGHDR and SFDVKD. V was pared by 5 bases and J by 4 bases, with 16 bases of the junction left unmatched. There are 18 residues in the CDR3.

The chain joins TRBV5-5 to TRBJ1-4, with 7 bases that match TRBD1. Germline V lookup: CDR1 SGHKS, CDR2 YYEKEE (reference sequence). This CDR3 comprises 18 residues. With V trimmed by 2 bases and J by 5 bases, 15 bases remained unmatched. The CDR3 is CASSLIITGQPANEKLFF. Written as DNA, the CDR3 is TGTGCCAGCAGCTTAATTATTACGGGACAGCCAGCCAATGAAAAACTGTTTTTT.

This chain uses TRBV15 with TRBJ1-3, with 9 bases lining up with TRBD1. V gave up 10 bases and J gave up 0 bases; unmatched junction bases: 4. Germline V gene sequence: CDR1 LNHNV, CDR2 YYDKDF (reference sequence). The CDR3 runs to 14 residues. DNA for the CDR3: TGTGCCATCGGACAGGGGCACTCTGGAAACACCATATATTTT. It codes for CAIGQGHSGNTIYF. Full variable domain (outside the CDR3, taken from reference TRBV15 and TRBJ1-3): DAMVIQNPRYQVTQFGKPVTLSCSQTLNHNVMYWYQQKSSQAPKLLFHYYDKDFNNEADTPDNFQSRRPNTSFCFLDIRSPGLGDTAMYLCAIGQGHSGNTIYFGEGSWLTVV.

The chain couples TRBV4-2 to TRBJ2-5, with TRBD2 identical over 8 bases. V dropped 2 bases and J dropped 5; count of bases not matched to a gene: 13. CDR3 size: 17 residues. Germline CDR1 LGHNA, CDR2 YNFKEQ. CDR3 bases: TGTGCCAGCAGCCAATCCCGTAGCGGGGCTGGACGGGAGACCCAGTACTTC. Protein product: CASSQSRSGAGRETQYF.